This TCR beta chain was identified in a study of T cells after yellow fever vaccination (dated by TCRdb to about 2019). The study in broad terms: Libraries from fractions with low cell numbers were prepared with the SMART-Seq v4 Ultra Low Input RNA kit. Blood was drawn at multiple timepoints before and after primary and secondary immunization, with bulk PBMC replicates and cell subsets isolated. To follow T-cell clones before and after primary and booster YFV17D yellow fever vaccination, bulk TCR alpha and beta repertoires were sequenced over time. Two healthy male donors made up the cohort, one aged 18 to 30 years and the other aged 30 to 40 years. Study-wide findings and limitations: The secondary T-cell response was found to be weaker but faster than the primary response, with a peak reached on day 5 rather than on day 15. After the booster, most of the clones that had expanded following primary vaccination were detected again (almost 98% of CD4 and around 90% of CD8), which suggests that memory was broadly maintained. A small share of clonotypes occurred in both CD4 and CD8 compartments, likely arising from convergent recombination. The study included only a couple of donors, which limits how far the findings can be generalized. Computational filtering was needed because FACS-sorted repertoires could contain abundant contaminating clonotypes from the bulk population.

Synthesis of TCR cDNA relied on 5'RACE template switching, a step that introduced a universal primer site along with unique molecular identifiers. Priming for cDNA synthesis came from both the TCR alpha and TCR beta constant segments. Libraries were amplified in two PCR steps, with sample barcodes and sequencing adapters added in the second step. Sequencing of libraries was performed on Illumina HiSeq 2500 (2x100 bp) or NovaSeq (2x150 bp). For the original study's pipeline: MIGEC handled demultiplexing of reads and collapsing into UMI consensus sequences, while MiXCR performed V(D)J alignment. Vaccine-responding clonotypes were identified with edgeR using replicate PBMC samples, with FDR below 0.01 and a log2 fold change above 5 up to day 15 being required. Each bulk clonotype received a CD4 or CD8 identity based on whether the sequenced CD4 or CD8 repertoire contained that clonotype at higher abundance. TCRdb reran the public reads through fastp at Q25 and MiXCR, keeping productive beta chains. One record per CDR3 amino acid sequence lists the most common genes and DNA. These V and J calls derive from TCRdb rather than the authors' analysis. This sample is represented by over 120,000 distinct CDR3 sequences; 5% to 8% of them were singletons. The ten largest clones add up to more than 0.6% of the sample.

In light of the paper, this sample's treatment or condition label describes: live attenuated yellow fever vaccine strain. PBMCs were isolated from peripheral blood using a standard Ficoll-Paque protocol. Dynabeads CD4 and CD8 positive selection kits were used to isolate the CD4 and CD8 T-cell fractions. RNA was extracted with TriZol from bulk PBMCs, CD4 and CD8 fractions, and dextramer-positive and dextramer-negative fractions. There are a few counts of this clonotype. There is no known antigen for this receptor. Per-base qualities were not stored, and no clone one base away is much larger. The germline V gene yields SGHTA for CDR1 and FQGNSA for CDR2. V gives up 1 base and J gives up 4 bases, and the segment between their germline ends measures 13 bases. The CDR3 holds 15 amino acids from the cysteine to the phenylalanine. The DNA shown is the 45-base CDR3, in frame from base 1.

The rearranged chain carries TRBV7-2 and TRBJ2-5; no D gene is confidently identified. The sequence was obtained from a man in his thirties or forties who received the YFV17D yellow fever vaccine. The sequenced sample was CD4+ T cells sorted from PBMCs, obtained 10 days after the yellow fever booster vaccination. The CDR3 region reads CASSLVSGRVETQYF. The DNA reads TGTGCCAGCAGCTTAGTATCCGGTCGGGTAGAGACCCAGTACTTC.